This is a list of T cell receptor beta chains from one sample in a study of human thymus T cells. TCRdb's table, derived via immunoSEQ multiplex PCR, lists solely in-frame clones and lacks some. The sample lists tens of thousands of clones, over 90% occurring once. Sequences were obtained from blood. These receptors all come from a girl under two years old with a congenital heart defect but otherwise immunologically healthy. CDR3s include the opening cysteine and the closing phenylalanine or tryptophan. D genes are given only for firm matches. The size entry is marked missing in some rows and otherwise reads once, few, many or a size class.

V gene	clone size	J gene	D gene	CDR3 protein	CDR3 DNA
TRBV7-9	.	TRBJ2-7	TRBD1	CASSFVDREKGYEQYF	TGTGCCAGCAGCTTCGTCGACAGGGAAAAAGGCTACGAGCAGTACTTC
TRBV25-1	.	TRBJ1-1	TRBD1	CASSDATGWNTEAFF	TGTGCCAGCAGTGATGCGACAGGGTGGAACACTGAAGCTTTCTTT
TRBV20-1	.	TRBJ2-1	.	CSARGMERRFF	TGCAGTGCCCGGGGGATGGAGAGGAGGTTCTTC
TRBV2	.	TRBJ2-5	.	CASSEEGMKYF	TGTGCCAGCAGTGAAGAAGGCATGAAGTACTTC
TRBV18	.	TRBJ1-3	.	CASSPESSGNTIYF	TGTGCCAGCTCACCGGAAAGCTCTGGAAACACCATATATTTT
TRBV7-2	.	TRBJ2-1	.	CASSSRTIREFQFF	TGTGCCAGCAGCTCGAGAACAATACGGGAATTTCAGTTCTTC
TRBV5-6	.	TRBJ2-1	TRBD2	CASSRGDREQFF	TGTGCCAGCAGCCGGGGGGATCGGGAGCAGTTCTTC
TRBV11-1	.	TRBJ2-2	.	CASSLGLAGELFF	TGTGCCAGCAGCCTAGGGTTGGCCGGGGAGCTGTTTTTT
TRBV5-4	.	TRBJ2-3	TRBD1	CASRPGQSTDTQYF	TGTGCCAGCAGACCGGGACAGAGCACAGATACGCAGTATTTT
TRBV5-1	.	TRBJ2-5	TRBD2	CASSSRLAGGETQYF	TGCGCCAGCAGCTCTAGACTAGCGGGAGGGGAGACCCAGTACTTC
TRBV18	.	TRBJ2-5	.	CASSPPSVETQYF	TGTGCCAGCTCACCACCCTCGGTGGAGACCCAGTACTTC
TRBV7-2	.	TRBJ2-1	TRBD2	CASSFGGSVRNEQFF	TGTGCCAGCAGCTTCGGCGGGAGCGTTCGGAATGAGCAGTTCTTC
TRBV27	.	TRBJ2-5	.	CASSLLETQYF	TGTGCCAGCAGTTTACTGGAGACCCAGTACTTC
TRBV28	.	TRBJ1-2	.	CASSLRGYGYTF	TGTGCCAGCAGTTTAAGGGGGTATGGCTACACCTTC
TRBV2	.	TRBJ1-2	TRBD1	CASSDGRQGDGYTF	TGTGCCAGCAGTGACGGTAGACAGGGAGATGGCTACACCTTC
TRBV14	once	TRBJ2-7	.	CASSQLPQRVNYEQYF	TGTGCCAGCAGCCAACTCCCTCAGCGGGTGAACTACGAGCAGTACTTC
TRBV14	.	TRBJ2-4	TRBD1	CASSHPRLRRTGCDKNIQYF	TGTGCCAGCAGCCATCCTCGCCTTAGGCGGACAGGGTGTGACAAAAACATTCAGTACTTC
TRBV19	.	TRBJ2-1	TRBD1	CASSRERGRGRNEQFF	TGTGCCAGTAGTAGGGAAAGGGGGCGCGGTCGGAATGAGCAGTTCTTC
TRBV5-4	.	TRBJ2-5	.	CASSPPGWGAQETQYF	TGTGCCAGCAGCCCCCCAGGTTGGGGGGCTCAAGAGACCCAGTACTTC
TRBV2	.	TRBJ1-3	.	CASSLYRSAGYSGNTIYF	TGTGCCAGCAGTCTTTACCGGTCAGCGGGATACTCCGGAAACACCATATATTTT
TRBV5-5	.	TRBJ2-7	.	CASSLTYEQYF	TGTGCCAGCAGCTTGACCTACGAGCAGTACTTC
TRBV6-5	once	TRBJ2-7	.	CASSYDSYEQYF	TGTGCCAGCAGTTACGACTCCTACGAGCAGTACTTC
TRBV25-1	.	TRBJ1-6	.	CASSETSSYNSPLHF	TGTGCCAGCAGTGAGACAAGCTCCTATAATTCACCCCTCCACTTT
TRBV4-3	.	TRBJ2-7	.	CASSQGTTYEQYF	TGCGCCAGCAGCCAAGGGACAACCTACGAGCAGTACTTC
TRBV25-1	.	TRBJ1-2	.	CASSEFTANYGYTF	TGTGCCAGCAGTGAATTTACGGCAAACTATGGCTACACCTTC
TRBV5-1	.	TRBJ2-2	TRBD1	CASSYGTGGKYTGELFF	TGCGCCAGCAGCTACGGAACAGGGGGAAAATACACCGGGGAGCTGTTTTTT
TRBV6-1	.	TRBJ2-3	.	CASSVGRHTDTQYF	TGTGCCAGCAGTGTGGGCAGGCACACAGATACGCAGTATTTT
TRBV5-4	.	TRBJ2-7	.	CASSPRDPGYEQYF	TGTGCCAGCAGCCCCCGGGACCCGGGATACGAGCAGTACTTC
TRBV2	.	TRBJ2-3	TRBD1	CASSGQGAGTDTQYF	TGTGCCAGCAGTGGACAGGGGGCAGGGACAGATACGCAGTATTTT
TRBV18	.	TRBJ1-5	.	CASSPGVPNQPQHF	TGTGCCAGCTCACCAGGGGTCCCCAATCAGCCCCAGCATTTT
TRBV6-6	.	TRBJ1-3	.	CASSYGQSALGTIYF	TGTGCCAGCAGTTACGGCCAGTCAGCCCTGGGTACCATATATTTT
TRBV19	once	TRBJ2-2	TRBD1	CASTSRDRGRFTGELFF	TGTGCCAGTACCAGCCGTGACAGGGGGCGCTTTACCGGGGAGCTGTTTTTT
TRBV6-5	.	TRBJ2-7	TRBD1	CASSNPGQGPYEQYF	TGTGCCAGCAGTAATCCGGGACAGGGCCCCTACGAGCAGTACTTC
TRBV4-3	.	TRBJ1-1	.	CASSLQVFKTLNTEAFF	TGCGCCAGCAGCCTTCAAGTCTTTAAGACTTTGAACACTGAAGCTTTCTTT
TRBV6-5	.	TRBJ2-7	.	CASSYGWSTYEQYF	TGTGCCAGCAGTTACGGGTGGAGTACCTACGAGCAGTACTTC
TRBV10-1	.	TRBJ2-7	.	CASSEGFYEQYF	TGCGCCAGCAGTGAGGGGTTCTACGAGCAGTACTTC